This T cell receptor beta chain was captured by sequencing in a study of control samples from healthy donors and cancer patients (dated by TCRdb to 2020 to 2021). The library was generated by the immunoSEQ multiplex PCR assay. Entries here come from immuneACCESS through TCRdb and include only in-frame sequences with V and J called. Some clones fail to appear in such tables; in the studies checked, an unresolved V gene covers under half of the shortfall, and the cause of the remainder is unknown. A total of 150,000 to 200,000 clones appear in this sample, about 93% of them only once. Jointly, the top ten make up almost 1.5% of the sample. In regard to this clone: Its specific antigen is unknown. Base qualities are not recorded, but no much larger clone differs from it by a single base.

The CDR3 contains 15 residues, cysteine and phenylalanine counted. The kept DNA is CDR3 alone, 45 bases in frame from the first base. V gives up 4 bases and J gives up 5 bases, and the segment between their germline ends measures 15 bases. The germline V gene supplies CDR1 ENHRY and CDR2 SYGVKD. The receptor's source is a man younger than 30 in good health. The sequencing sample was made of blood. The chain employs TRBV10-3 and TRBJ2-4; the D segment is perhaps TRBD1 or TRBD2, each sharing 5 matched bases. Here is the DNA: TGTGCCATCAGTGCCTCAACCGGGACCGAAAACATTCAGTACTTC. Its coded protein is CAISASTGTENIQYF.